The 17 T cell receptor beta chains listed next were all sequenced from one sample in a study of blood T cell repertoires in COVID-19. Sequenced by immunoSEQ multiplex PCR; TCRdb stores in-frame clones only, minus some. This sample has over 85,000 clones; over 70% occur once, and the top ten carry under 1.2%. The sample taken for sequencing was peripheral blood. The receptors were gathered from a human donor in a cohort sampled during active COVID-19.

The chain has TRBV2 and TRBJ2-5; TRBD2 aligns across 7 bases. Trimming at V came to 10 bases and at J to 7 bases, leaving 9 bases not matched to a gene. Germline V CDR1 and CDR2: SNHLY, FYNNEI. This CDR3 region has 12 residues. The chain's CDR3 is CAILGGELTQYF. CDR3 nucleotides: TGTGCCATCTTGGGGGGGGAGTTGACCCAGTACTTC.

The rearrangement joins TRBV10-1 to TRBJ2-7; 10 positions match TRBD2. Germline loops: CDR1 WNHNN, CDR2 SYGVQD (reference sequence). This CDR3 spans 15 amino acids. V lost 2 bases to trimming and J lost 6 bases; unmatched junction nucleotides: 7. CDR3 region: CASSEGASGSTEQYF. The CDR3 DNA reads as TGCGCCAGCAGTGAGGGGGCTAGCGGGAGCACCGAGCAGTACTTC.

V and J are TRBV10-3 and TRBJ1-2; D is uncertain. Germline loops: CDR1 ENHRY, CDR2 SYGVKD. This CDR3 region has 13 residues. Trimming stripped 5 bases from V and 2 bases from J, with 9 bases between. The DNA for the CDR3 is TGTGCCATCAGTTGGGAGGGAAACTATGGCTACACCTTC. This encodes CAISWEGNYGYTF.

V is TRBV7-9 and J is TRBJ2-1; D is possibly TRBD2 (6 bases). The CDR3 is made up of 13 amino acids. Deletions cut 1 base from V and 11 bases from J, with 12 bases between. The germline gives CDR1 SEHNR, CDR2 FQNEAQ (reference sequence). CDR3 protein: CASSLGGGTQQFF. The CDR3 bases are TGTGCCAGCAGCTTAGGGGGCGGGACCCAGCAGTTCTTC.

The DNA of the CDR3 is TGTGCCAGCAGTTTTCCGTCTGTAGCTAACTATGGCTACACCTTC. It translates to CASSFPSVANYGYTF. The J gene is TRBJ1-2, the V gene TRBV28, with D unresolved. Germline CDR1 MDHEN, CDR2 SYDVKM. Trimming pared 3 bases from V and 0 bases from J, leaving 11 bases between. The CDR3 extends over 15 amino acids.

This chain joins TRBV30 and TRBJ1-2; weak D call: TRBD1 (5 bases). Trimming pared 5 bases from V and 0 bases from J, leaving 10 bases between. This CDR3 is built from 13 residues. The germline V gene has CDR1 GTSNPN and CDR2 SVGIG (reference sequence). CDR3 coding DNA: TGTGCCTGGGGGGACTTAGCTAACTATGGCTACACCTTC. Its translation: CAWGDLANYGYTF. The variable domain in full, with the rest retrieved from reference TRBV30 and TRBJ1-2, is SQTIHQWPATLVQPVGSPLSLECTVEGTSNPNLYWYRQAAGRGLQLLFYSVGIGQISSEVPQNLSASRPQDRQFILSSKKLLLSDSGFYLCAWGDLANYGYTFGSGTRLTVV.

V and J are TRBV3-1 (or the pseudogene TRBV3-2) and TRBJ1-2, with D possibly being TRBD1 (5 bases). The CDR3 runs to 14 residues. Germline values: CDR1 LGHDT, CDR2 YNNKEL (reference sequence). The V end lost 4 bases, the J end lost 5 bases, and 14 bases lay between the germline ends. The CDR3 sequence is CASSPPQERYGYTF. The CDR3 DNA follows: TGTGCCAGCAGCCCCCCACAGGAGCGTTATGGCTACACCTTC.

This clone was picked up one time. The chain links TRBV28 to TRBJ1-5; D gene ambiguous. The V gene's germline CDR1 is MDHEN and CDR2 SYDVKM. CDR3 size: 14 residues. The germline V and J ends were trimmed by 7 bases and 5 bases, with 15 bases remaining between them. CDR3 in DNA: TGTGCCAGCATCCTAAGGAGGGCGGATCAGCCCCAGCATTTT. Protein product: CASILRRADQPQHF.

The gene calls are TRBV5-1 and TRBJ2-4; D is possibly TRBD2 (6 bases). Germline CDR1 is SGHRS and CDR2 is YFSETQ. This CDR3 comprises 18 residues. V was pared by 1 base and J by 2 bases, with 19 bases between. The CDR3 DNA sequence: TGCGCCAGCAGCTTGACGGGCGGGGAAGTGGGAACCAAAAACATTCAGTACTTC. Residues: CASSLTGGEVGTKNIQYF.

This sequence joins TRBV9 and TRBJ2-2; 7 nucleotides agree with TRBD2. Germline assignment: CDR1 SGDLS and CDR2 YYNGEE. The CDR3 is 16 residues long. With V trimmed by 2 bases and J by 5 bases, 9 bases remained unmatched. In DNA, the CDR3 is TGTGCCAGCAGCGTCCGGGGGGAAGGTGGGACCGGGGAGCTGTTTTTT. Residues: CASSVRGEGGTGELFF. Full variable domain (rest looked up from reference TRBV9 and TRBJ2-2): DSGVTQTPKHLITATGQRVTLRCSPRSGDLSVYWYQQSLDQGLQFLIQYYNGEERAKGNILERFSAQQFPDLHSELNLSSLELGDSALYFCASSVRGEGGTGELFFGEGSRLTVL.

V and J are TRBV3-1 (or the pseudogene TRBV3-2) and TRBJ2-1, with 16 bases that match TRBD2. V gave up 4 bases and J gave up 10 bases; unmatched junction bases: 4. This CDR3 is 15 amino acids long. Germline V gene data show CDR1 as LGHDT and CDR2 as YNNKEL (reference sequence). CDR3 bases: TGTGCCAGCAGCCCTGGGACTAGCGGGAGGGGCGAGCAGTTCTTC. Protein product: CASSPGTSGRGEQFF.

The chain couples TRBV27 to TRBJ2-6; a weak D match, TRBD1 (6 bases). Germline V lookup: CDR1 MNHEY, CDR2 SMNVEV (reference sequence). The CDR3 has 18 residues. V lost 3 bases and J 0 bases, leaving 15 bases between the germline ends. The DNA of the CDR3 is TGTGCCAGCAGTTTCTTAGGGTTGGGGGCCTCTGGGGCCAACGTCCTGACTTTC. It encodes CASSFLGLGASGANVLTF.

The rearrangement joins TRBV13 to TRBJ2-4; 7 positions agree with TRBD2. With V trimmed by 7 bases and J by 0 bases, 9 bases remained unmatched. The length of the CDR3 is 16 residues. Germline loops: CDR1 PRHDT, CDR2 FYEKMQ (reference sequence). The CDR3 here is CASTIRAGVAKNIQYF. The CDR3 coding sequence is TGTGCCAGCACCATCCGCGCGGGAGTAGCCAAAAACATTCAGTACTTC.

Notes on this clone: An end of the junction does not agree with germline; a read error may underlie this. V gene TRBV2 combines with J gene TRBJ1-5; D uncertain. Germline values: CDR1 SNHLY, CDR2 FYNNEI. This CDR3 has 13 amino acids. Here the CDR3 reads CASREGSDQPQHF. DNA for the CDR3: TGTGCCAGCCGGGAGGGTAGCGATCAGCCCCAGCATTTT.

This clone showed up just a few times. The chain combines TRBV7-9 with TRBJ2-1, with D tentatively TRBD2 (6 bases). CDR3 length: 16 residues. V was cut by 3 bases and J by 3 bases, with 15 bases left in between. Germline V gene lookup returns CDR1 SEHNR and CDR2 FQNEAQ (reference sequence). CDR3: CASSFVPGLHYNEQFF. The CDR3 DNA reads TGTGCCAGCAGCTTTGTACCGGGACTTCACTACAATGAGCAGTTCTTC.

The chain couples TRBV9 to TRBJ2-2; 7 bases are a match to TRBD1. The V and J ends lost 1 base and 0 bases, in that order; junction bases with no gene match: 3. In germline, CDR1 is SGDLS, CDR2 YYNGEE. CDR3 length: 16 amino acids. CDR3 loop: CASSVRGTANTGELFF. The CDR3 DNA reads TGTGCCAGCAGCGTAAGGGGGACAGCGAACACCGGGGAGCTGTTTTTT.

The rearrangement joins TRBV7-2 to TRBJ2-1; TRBD2 matches 11 bases. Losses at the gene ends were 5 bases for V and 6 bases for J; bases not matched to a gene: 18. Germline V gene data show CDR1 as SGHTA and CDR2 as FQGNSA. The CDR3 totals 19 residues. CDR3 nucleotides: TGTGCCAGCAGCCCTCGGGGAAGGGGACCGGGACTAGCGGTCAATGAGCAGTTCTTC. Protein sequence: CASSPRGRGPGLAVNEQFF.